This TCR beta chain was captured by sequencing in a study of siplizumab effects on memory and regulatory T cells. Study-wide findings and caveats: The average Treg-derived proportion among mappable alloreactive CD4+ clones was 65% to 80% with siplizumab versus about 30% in controls. Assignment of a naive or memory phenotype failed for roughly 80-96% of the proliferating CD4+ or CD8+ clones. Tracing alloreactive clones into unstimulated subsets worked for only a minor fraction of them.

Data came from immunoSEQ multiplex PCR; TCRdb stores just in-frame clones and leaves some out. The sample yields approximately 100,000 clones, 94% seen once. As for this clone: What it binds is unknown.

The CDR3 has 15 amino acids. Germline lookup yields CDR1 SGHVS and CDR2 FQNEAQ. The J segment lost 3 bases and the V segment lost 2 bases, leaving 7 bases of the junction unmatched. Sequencing was carried out using Tregs sorted from blood. The chain is built from TRBV7-8 and TRBJ2-7; 7 positions match TRBD2. The TCR originated in a human donor in good health. CDR3 DNA sequence: TGTGCCAGCAGCTTAAGCTTTGGCGGGGGCTACGAGCAGTACTTC. Translation gives CASSLSFGGGYEQYF.